The table lists the clone carrying this T cell receptor beta chain with a count of one. Its antigen is unknown. The record originates from a study of T-cell memory formation after mild COVID-19. Findings of the study overall: Several responding clones turned up in pre-infection memory, indicating that cross-reactive memory may have taken part. For contracting clones, CD4+ ones sat mainly in CM and EM, CD8+ in EMRA.

MiXCR was run by TCRdb on the 5' RACE reads, yielding one entry per CDR3 protein. The table lists under 550,000 distinct CDR3 sequences, roughly 18% of them singletons. The V gene's germline CDR1 is MNHEY and CDR2 SVGAGI. The J segment lost 0 bases and the V segment lost 6 bases, leaving 4 bases of the junction unmatched. This CDR3 region has 15 residues. The receptor was isolated from an adult woman who had mild COVID-19 (a few samples of this study predate the infection). Cell type and time point are not known. Sequencing was carried out using PBMCs or a T cell subset sorted from them (not recorded which). The V call is TRBV6-5, the J call TRBJ1-1; 10 nucleotides align to TRBD1. The CDR3 nucleotides are TGTGCCAGCAGACCGGGACAGGGGCTGAACACTGAAGCTTTCTTT. It translates to CASRPGQGLNTEAFF.